This T cell receptor beta chain was obtained from a study of long-term antiretroviral therapy in people with HIV (dated by TCRdb to between 2021 and 2024). Regarding the study in general: The earliest samples were collected roughly a decade before the 2015 WHO recommendation for immediate ART, at a time when ART was usually postponed until CD4 counts fell. Among the approximately 30 participants with HIV, eleven were female. This retrospective serial study examined whether starting ART and sustained HIV suppression were associated with changes in the composition and diversity of the TRB repertoire in peripheral blood. The cohort contributed under 200 cryopreserved PBMC samples from fewer than 35 adults with confirmed HIV infection, collected serially over a mean of around 6 years (range 1-12). No cross-contamination during QIAcube processing was seen in test extractions of a monoclonal T-cell line run alongside about 33 polyclonal samples. General findings and caveats noted by the study authors: The samples were dated from the mid-2000s to the late 2010s, and the ART regimens that were used may be less effective than current ART regimens. ART initiation was associated with a significant increase in TRB diversity, but diversity stayed significantly below transplant donor controls even after long-term ART. Limited PBMC availability meant only the TCR beta chain was sequenced, without alpha chain pairing. No data were available on ART adherence, viral resistance or therapy changes, limiting inferences about post-ART repertoire changes. Expanded TRB clones identified before ART initiation dominated the repertoire across all time points, though the dominance fluctuated and decreased in many PLHIV after ART. Unsorted PBMC were profiled instead of sorted CD4+ and CD8+ T cells because pre-ART samples had limited cell numbers. CDR3 length ranges in HIV repertoires were narrower than in controls, and network structure suggested an antigen-experienced repertoire with only a slight naive shift after ART.

Participants were included only if at least one PBMC sample before ART initiation and at least two post-ART samples were available. Every participant with HIV received treatment in the United States of America. Before DNA extraction, cryopreserved samples of about 0.9-11 million PBMC were thawed and then washed. At the time of the earliest PBMC sample for each participant with HIV, ages ranged from 23 to 54 years. Each participant contributed PBMC samples from 1-4 timepoints before ART initiation and 2-8 timepoints after ART initiation, with a median of 7 samples. For every participant, serial HIV viral load, CD4+ T-cell count, ART history and demographic data were obtained. A Qiagen kit on a QIAcube was used to extract genomic DNA from unsorted PBMC, with samples processed in batches of 12. Points on this clone: Its antigen target is currently unknown. Base qualities are not provided; no much larger clone lies one nucleotide away.

Reading the germline V gene (reference sequence) gives CDR1 LNHDA and CDR2 SQIVND. The CDR3 numbers 12 residues from cysteine through phenylalanine. Of the read, only the CDR3 DNA is kept; its 36 bases are in frame from base 1. Between the V and J ends, shortened by 5 bases and 3 bases respectively, the junction contains 7 bases. The immunoSEQ hsTCRB v3.0 assay was used at survey level resolution to sequence the TRB variable region. A depth of 40,000-50,000 T-cell genomes per sample was targeted for TRB sequencing. Pooled TRB libraries were sequenced on an Illumina MiSeq with a v3 150-cycle kit. Per the source publication's procedure: Repertoire analysis ran in R within a reproducible Nextflow workflow covering QC, data transformation and analysis. LymphoSeq2, an R package for exploring AIRR-Seq data, was used to implement the custom analyses. After excluding a handful of samples that yielded fewer than 5000 total TRB sequences, approximately 180 HIV repertoires remained for analysis. Of the 188 retained HIV repertoires, almost 60 were collected before and more than 120 after ART initiation. Each repertoire was downsampled to 5000 TRB nucleotide sequences, and summary statistics were averaged across 100 downsampling iterations. Only TRB sequences with CDR3 regions of at least seven amino acids were retained for analysis. A Shannon entropy-derived clonality score and the Gini coefficient were used to measure diversity. In repertoire networks, the top 5000 CDR3 amino acid sequences were linked whenever an edit distance of one separated two sequences. GLIPH2 predicted antigen specificity groups and MHC restriction for TRB CDR3 amino acid sequences. To flag known CMV, EBV, HIV or tissue antigen associations, CDR3 amino acid sequences were matched against VDJdb and McPAS-TCR. Pre-ART, post-ART and control groups were compared with Wilcoxon signed-rank tests and Holm-Bonferroni correction. In TCRdb, the immuneACCESS table is reduced to in-frame sequences with V and J assigned. These tables do not hold every clone; where another copy was compared, an unresolved V gene accounts for under half, and the others remain unexplained. Clone size and the V and J calls come from that table; the DNA yielded D and trimming. Present in this sample are approximately 19,000 clones, approximately 79% of which were seen just once. 10% to 11% of the sample is in the top ten clones.

The TCR sequence derives from a middle-aged woman with HIV. Sample: unsorted PBMCs, taken 2.3 years after starting antiretroviral therapy. This sequence uses TRBV19 and TRBJ1-1; TRBD1 is a weak D gene call, 5 bases matching. The DNA sequence is given as TGTGCCAGTAGTGACAGTTACACTGAAGCTTTCTTT. This sequence encodes CASSDSYTEAFF. With all but the CDR3 taken from the reference TRBV19 and TRBJ1-1 genes, the full variable domain is: DGGITQSPKYLFRKEGQNVTLSCEQNLNHDAMYWYRQDPGQGLRLIYYSQIVNDFQKGDIAEGYSVSREKKESFPLTVTSAQKNPTAFYLCASSDSYTEAFFGQGTRLTVV.